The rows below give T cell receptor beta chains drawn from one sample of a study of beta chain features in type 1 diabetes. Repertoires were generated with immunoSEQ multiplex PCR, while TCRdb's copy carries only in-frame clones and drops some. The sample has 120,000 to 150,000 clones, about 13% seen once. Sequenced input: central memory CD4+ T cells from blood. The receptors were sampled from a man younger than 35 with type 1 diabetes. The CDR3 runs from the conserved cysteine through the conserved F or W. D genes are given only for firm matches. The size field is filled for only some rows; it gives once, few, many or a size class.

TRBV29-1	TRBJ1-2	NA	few	TGCAGCGTTGTGGGGCAGACCAATGGCTACACCTTC	CSVVGQTNGYTF
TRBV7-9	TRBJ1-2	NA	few	TGTGCCAGCAGTCCAGGCTTCTCTGGGGGAACCGATGGCTACACCTTC	CASSPGFSGGTDGYTF
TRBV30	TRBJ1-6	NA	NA	TGTGCCTGGAGTGGACTTGGTCGTTCACCCCTCCACTTT	CAWSGLGRSPLHF
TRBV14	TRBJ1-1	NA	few	TGTGCCAGCAGGCAATCTGGCGTAGCTTTCTTT	CASRQSGVAFF
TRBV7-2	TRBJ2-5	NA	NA	TGTGCCAGCAGCTTAGCCGACAGCCAAGAGACCCAGTACTTC	CASSLADSQETQYF
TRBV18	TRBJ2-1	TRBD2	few	TGTGCCAGCTCCCCCTCTAGCGGCTCCTCCTACAATGAGCAGTTCTTC	CASSPSSGSSYNEQFF
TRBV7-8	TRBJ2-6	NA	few	TGTGCCAGCAGCCCCACAGGGTTGGCGGGGGCCAACGGCCTGACTTTC	CASSPTGLAGANGLTF
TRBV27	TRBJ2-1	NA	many	TGTGCCAGCAGTTTTAGCTCCTACAATGAGCAGTTCTTC	CASSFSSYNEQFF
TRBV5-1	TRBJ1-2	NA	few	TGCGCCAGCAGCTTGGACTCCAACTATGGCTACACCTTC	CASSLDSNYGYTF
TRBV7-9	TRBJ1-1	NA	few	TGTGCCAGCAGCTATACTAAGGACACTGAAGCTTTCTTT	CASSYTKDTEAFF
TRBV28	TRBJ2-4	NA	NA	TGTGCCAGCAGCCGAGGGGGAGCCAAAAACATTCAGTACTTC	CASSRGGAKNIQYF
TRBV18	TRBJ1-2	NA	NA	TGTGCCAGCTCACCAGGGACGGACTATGGCTACACCTTC	CASSPGTDYGYTF
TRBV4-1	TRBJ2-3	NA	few	TGCGCCAGCAGCCAAGGGCCTAGCTCCTACACAGATACGCAGTATTTT	CASSQGPSSYTDTQYF
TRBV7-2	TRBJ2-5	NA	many	TGTGCCAGCAGCCAACAGGGCACACAAGAGACCCAGTACTTC	CASSQQGTQETQYF
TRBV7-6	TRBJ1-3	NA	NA	TGTGCCAGCAGCTACAAAACGGGTCCCGAGGGAAACACCATATATTTT	CASSYKTGPEGNTIYF
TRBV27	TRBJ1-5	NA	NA	TGTGCCAGCAGTTCAGAGGGGAGGGGCAGTCAGCCCCAGCATTTT	CASSSEGRGSQPQHF
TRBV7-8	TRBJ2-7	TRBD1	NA	TGTGCCAGCAGCTTAGCGTTTCGGACAGGGCCCTACGAGCAGTACTTC	CASSLAFRTGPYEQYF
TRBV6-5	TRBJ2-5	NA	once	TGTGCCAGCAGTTACTCGCAACTCTTGGAGACCCAGTACTTC	CASSYSQLLETQYF
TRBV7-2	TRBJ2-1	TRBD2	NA	TGTGCCAGCAGCTTAAGGCCTAGCGGGGCCCTATACAATGAGCAGTTCTTC	CASSLRPSGALYNEQFF
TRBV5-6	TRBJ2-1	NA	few	TGTGCCAGCAGCTTGGCCATGGGGGATAATGAGCAGTTCTTC	CASSLAMGDNEQFF
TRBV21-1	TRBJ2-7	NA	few	TGTGCCAGCAGCAAATCAGCCCTTCCAGTCTCCTACGAGCAGTACTTC	CASSKSALPVSYEQYF
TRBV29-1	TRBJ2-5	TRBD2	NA	TGCAGCGGGGAAGCGGGGGGGTCGGAGACCCAGTACTTC	CSGEAGGSETQYF
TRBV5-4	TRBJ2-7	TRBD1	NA	TGTGCCAGCAGCCCCGGAGGGGGACAGGGTTACGAGCAGTACTTC	CASSPGGGQGYEQYF
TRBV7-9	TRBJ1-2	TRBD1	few	TGTGCCAGCAGCGTCGGACAGGGCGATGGCTACACCTTC	CASSVGQGDGYTF
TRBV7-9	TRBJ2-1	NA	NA	TGTGCCAGCAGCAAAATCTCGGGGTCCTACAATGAGCAGTTCTTC	CASSKISGSYNEQFF
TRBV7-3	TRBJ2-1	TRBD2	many	TGTGCCAGCAGCGGACCGGGACTAGCGGGTGAGCAGTTCTTC	CASSGPGLAGEQFF
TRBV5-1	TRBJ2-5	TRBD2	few	TGCGCCAGCAGCTTGAGCGGGGGTCTCCAAGAGACCCAGTACTTC	CASSLSGGLQETQYF
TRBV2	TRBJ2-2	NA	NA	TGTGCCAGCAGTGAAGCGCTTCCTAGCATCACCGGGGAGCTGTTTTTT	CASSEALPSITGELFF
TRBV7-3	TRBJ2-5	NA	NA	TGTGCCAGCAGCCTAACAGTGGCGGCAGAGACCCAGTACTTC	CASSLTVAAETQYF
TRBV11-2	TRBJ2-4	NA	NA	TGTGCCAGCAGCTTAGCTCGGGGCGCCGGCATTCAGTACTTC	CASSLARGAGIQYF
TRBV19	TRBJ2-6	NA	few	TGTGCCAGTAAACCCGGGTCCTTCTCTGGGGCCAACGTCCTGACTTTC	CASKPGSFSGANVLTF
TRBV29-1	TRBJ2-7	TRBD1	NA	TGCAGCGTTGGGGACAGCTACGAGCAGTACTTC	CSVGDSYEQYF
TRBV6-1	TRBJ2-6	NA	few	TGTGCCAGCAGTGAAGCGAGGGCGGGGGCCACTCGTCCTGGGGCCAACGTCCTGACTTTC	CASSEARAGATRPGANVLTF
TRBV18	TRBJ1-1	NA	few	TGTGCCAGCGGAGCGGGGGTGGGGACTGAAGCTTTCTTT	CASGAGVGTEAFF
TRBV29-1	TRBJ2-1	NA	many	TGCAGCGTTGGAGAATACAATGAGCAGTTCTTC	CSVGEYNEQFF
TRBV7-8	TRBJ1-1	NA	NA	TGTGCCAGCAGCTTAGGGGCAGCAAGGACAGCTTTCTTT	CASSLGAARTAFF
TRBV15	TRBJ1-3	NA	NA	TGTGCCACCAGCAGAGACAGCTCTGGAAACACCATATATTTT	CATSRDSSGNTIYF
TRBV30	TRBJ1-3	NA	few	TGTGCCTGGAATTTAGGGACTGGAAACACCATATATTTT	CAWNLGTGNTIYF
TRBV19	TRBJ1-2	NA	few	TGTGCCAGTAGTACACACCAGGGGAATGGTGGCTACACCTTC	CASSTHQGNGGYTF
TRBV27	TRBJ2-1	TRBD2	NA	TGTGCCAGCAGTCCTCTAGCGGCCAGGTCCTACAATGAGCAGTTCTTC	CASSPLAARSYNEQFF
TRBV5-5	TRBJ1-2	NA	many	TGTGCCAGCAGCTTCCTCTATGGCTACACCTTC	CASSFLYGYTF
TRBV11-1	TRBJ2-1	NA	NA	TGTGCCAGCAGCTTAGTTGGAGGTGTTAGTCGTCAGTTCTTC	CASSLVGGVSRQFF
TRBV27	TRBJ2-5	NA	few	TGTGCCAGCAGTTTATCGAGGGGGAGGGAGACCCAGTACTTC	CASSLSRGRETQYF
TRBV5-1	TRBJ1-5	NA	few	TGCGCCAGCAGCCCCGGGGGTCGGCAGCCCCAGCATTTT	CASSPGGRQPQHF
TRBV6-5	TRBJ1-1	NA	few	TGTGCCAGCAACAGCGGCGGATTAACGTCTGAAGCTTTCTTT	CASNSGGLTSEAFF
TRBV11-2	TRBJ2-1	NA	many	TGTGCCAGCAGCCGGGGTCCCTCTAGTGACAATGAGCAGTTCTTC	CASSRGPSSDNEQFF
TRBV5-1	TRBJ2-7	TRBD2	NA	TGCGCCAGCAGCTTGGGACTAGCAGGCGAGCAGTACTTC	CASSLGLAGEQYF
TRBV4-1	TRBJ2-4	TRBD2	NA	TGCGCCAGCAGCCACCCACCCCAGCGGGGGGCCAAAAACATTCAGTACTTC	CASSHPPQRGAKNIQYF
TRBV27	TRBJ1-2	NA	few	TGTGCCAGCAGTTTAGTCAAAGGATTTAACTATGGCTACACCTTC	CASSLVKGFNYGYTF
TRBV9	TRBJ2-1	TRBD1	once	TGTGCCAGCAGCGCCCCCACCGGGACAGGGGTTTCCAATGAGCAGTTCTTC	CASSAPTGTGVSNEQFF
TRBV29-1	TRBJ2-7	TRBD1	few	TGCAGCGTTGGACAGGGGGCCTACGAGCAGTACTTC	CSVGQGAYEQYF
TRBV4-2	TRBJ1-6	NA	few	TGTGCCAGCAGCCAAGATCCCGGATCCTCAAAAGGGGGGAGTAATTCACCCCTCCACTTT	CASSQDPGSSKGGSNSPLHF
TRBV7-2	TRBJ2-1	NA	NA	TGTGCCAGCAGCCTCGGACAGCCCAATGAGCAGTTCTTC	CASSLGQPNEQFF
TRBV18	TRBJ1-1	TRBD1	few	TGTGCCAGCTCACAGGGGGCTAACACTGAAGCTTTCTTT	CASSQGANTEAFF
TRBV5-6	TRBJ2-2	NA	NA	TGTGCCAGCAGTTCCCTCCAGACTGGGTACACCGGGGAGCTGTTTTTT	CASSSLQTGYTGELFF
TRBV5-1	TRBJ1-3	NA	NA	TGCGCCAGCAGCTTGTTGCCGTCGGCGGAAGGAAACACCATATATTTT	CASSLLPSAEGNTIYF
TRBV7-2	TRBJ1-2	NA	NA	TGTGCCAGCAGCGTTTGGGCATCAGGGGCCTATGGCTACACCTTC	CASSVWASGAYGYTF
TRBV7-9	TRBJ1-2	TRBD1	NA	TGTGCCAGCAGCTTAGCGGACAGGAGCTATGGCTACACCTTC	CASSLADRSYGYTF